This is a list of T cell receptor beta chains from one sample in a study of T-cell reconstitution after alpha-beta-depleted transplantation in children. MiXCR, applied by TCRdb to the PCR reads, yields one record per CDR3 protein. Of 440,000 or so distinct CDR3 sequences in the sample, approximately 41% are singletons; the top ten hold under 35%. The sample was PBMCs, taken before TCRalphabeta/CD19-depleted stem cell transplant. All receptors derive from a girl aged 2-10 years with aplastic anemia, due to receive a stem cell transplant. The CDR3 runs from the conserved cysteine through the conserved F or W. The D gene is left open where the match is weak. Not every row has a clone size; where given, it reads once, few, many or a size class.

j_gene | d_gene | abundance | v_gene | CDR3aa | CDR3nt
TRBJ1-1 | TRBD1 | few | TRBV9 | CASSATRDRATLNTEAFF | TGTGCCAGCAGCGCCACCCGGGACAGGGCCACCTTGAACACTGAAGCTTTCTTT
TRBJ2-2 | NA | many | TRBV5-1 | CASSIQQANTGELFF | TGCGCCAGCAGTATCCAGCAGGCGAACACCGGGGAGCTGTTTTTT
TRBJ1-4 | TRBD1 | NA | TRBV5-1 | CASSLRTGSTGTGNEKLFF | TGCGCCAGCAGCTTAAGGACGGGGTCAACCGGGACAGGGAATGAAAAACTGTTTTTT
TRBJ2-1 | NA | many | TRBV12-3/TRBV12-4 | CASSLARNEQFF | TGTGCCAGCAGTTTAGCTCGGAATGAGCAGTTCTTC
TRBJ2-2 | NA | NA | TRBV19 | CASMIRGELFF | TGTGCCAGTATGATTCGAGGGGAGCTGTTTTTT
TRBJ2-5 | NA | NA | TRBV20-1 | CSARDSPVPETQYF | TGCAGTGCTAGAGATTCCCCGGTCCCGGAGACCCAGTACTTC
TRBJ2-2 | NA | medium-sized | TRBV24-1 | CATSDFGSGPGTGELFF | TGTGCCACCAGTGATTTTGGGTCCGGCCCGGGGACCGGGGAGCTGTTTTTT
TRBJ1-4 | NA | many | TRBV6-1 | CASTSAVPNEKLFF | TGTGCCAGCACCTCGGCGGTGCCAAATGAAAAACTGTTTTTT
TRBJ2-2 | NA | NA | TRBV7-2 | CASRQRVGELFF | TGTGCCAGCAGGCAACGGGTCGGGGAGCTGTTTTTT
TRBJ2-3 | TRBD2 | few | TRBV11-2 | CASSWTYGGARDTQYF | TGTGCCAGCAGCTGGACCTACGGGGGGGCGAGGGATACGCAGTATTTT
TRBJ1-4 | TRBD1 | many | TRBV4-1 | CASSQVPYGDRDEKLFF | TGCGCCAGCAGCCAAGTCCCCTACGGGGACAGGGATGAAAAACTGTTTTTT
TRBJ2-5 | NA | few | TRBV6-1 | CASRSAGTAVPETQYF | TGTGCCAGCAGATCAGCAGGGACGGCCGTTCCAGAGACCCAGTACTTC
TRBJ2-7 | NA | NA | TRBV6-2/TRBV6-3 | CASSYVGYEQYF | TGTGCCAGCAGTTACGTAGGATACGAGCAGTACTTC
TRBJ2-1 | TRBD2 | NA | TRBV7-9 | CASSYKTGTRNEQFF | TGTGCCAGCAGCTATAAAACAGGGACTAGGAATGAGCAGTTCTTC
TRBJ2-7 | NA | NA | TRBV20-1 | CSAPTPSYEQYF | TGCAGTGCACCGACACCTTCCTACGAGCAGTACTTC
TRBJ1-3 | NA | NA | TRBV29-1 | CSVTSSGNTIYF | TGCAGCGTTACAAGCTCTGGAAACACCATATATTTT
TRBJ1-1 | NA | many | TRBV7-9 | CASSSAGTEAFF | TGTGCCAGCAGCTCCGCCGGGACGGAAGCTTTCTTT
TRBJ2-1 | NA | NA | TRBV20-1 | CSALYHLDNEQFF | TGCAGTGCTCTTTATCATTTGGACAATGAGCAGTTCTTC
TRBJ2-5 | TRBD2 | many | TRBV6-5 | CASSYLPGLATQETQYF | TGTGCCAGCAGTTACCTACCGGGACTAGCAACACAAGAGACCCAGTACTTC
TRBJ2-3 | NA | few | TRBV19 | CASRNSGTGAADTQYF | TGTGCCAGTAGGAATTCCGGGACGGGAGCGGCAGATACGCAGTATTTT
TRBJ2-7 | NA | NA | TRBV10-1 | CASSDPAGSEQYF | TGCGCCAGCAGTGACCCAGCGGGTAGCGAGCAGTACTTC
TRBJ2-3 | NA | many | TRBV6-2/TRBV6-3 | CASSWTLRDTQYF | TGTGCCAGCAGCTGGACTCTGAGGGATACGCAGTATTTT
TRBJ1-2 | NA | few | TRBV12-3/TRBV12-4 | CASSHANYGYTF | TGTGCCAGCAGCCACGCGAACTATGGCTACACCTTC
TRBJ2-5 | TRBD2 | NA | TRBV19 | CASSIKRLAAEETQYF | TGTGCCAGTAGTATAAAAAGGCTAGCGGCCGAAGAGACCCAGTACTTC
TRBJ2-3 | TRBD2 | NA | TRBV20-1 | CSARVEREGQDTQYF | TGCAGTGCTAGAGTCGAGCGGGAGGGCCAGGATACGCAGTATTTT
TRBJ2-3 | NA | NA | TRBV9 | CASGRRDTQYF | TGTGCCAGCGGACGTCGAGATACGCAGTATTTT
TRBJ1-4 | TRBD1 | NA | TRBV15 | CATSRTRDSNEKLFF | TGTGCCACCAGCAGAACCCGGGACAGTAATGAAAAACTGTTTTTT
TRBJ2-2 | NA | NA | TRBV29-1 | CSVDTEWRSGELFF | TGCAGCGTTGACACTGAGTGGAGAAGCGGGGAGCTGTTTTTT
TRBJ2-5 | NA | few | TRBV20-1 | CSARAPKTQYF | TGCAGTGCTAGGGCCCCGAAGACCCAGTACTTC
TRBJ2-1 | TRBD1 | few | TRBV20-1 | CSASGDRDNEQFF | TGCAGTGCTAGTGGGGACAGGGATAATGAGCAGTTCTTC
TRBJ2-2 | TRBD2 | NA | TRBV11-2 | CASSLAGGAGELFF | TGTGCCAGCAGCTTAGCGGGAGGAGCCGGGGAGCTGTTTTTT
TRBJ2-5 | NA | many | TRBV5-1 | CASSFSGGPETQYF | TGCGCCAGCAGCTTCAGTGGCGGACCGGAGACCCAGTACTTC
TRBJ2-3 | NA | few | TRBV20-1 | CSARDTSSARTDTQYF | TGCAGTGCTAGAGATACGTCTAGCGCTCGCACAGATACGCAGTATTTT
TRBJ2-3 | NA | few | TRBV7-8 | CASSWADTQYF | TGTGCCAGCAGCTGGGCGGACACGCAGTATTTT
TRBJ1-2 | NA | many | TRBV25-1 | CASSDHFLNYGYTF | TGTGCCAGCAGTGACCATTTCTTAAACTATGGCTACACCTTC
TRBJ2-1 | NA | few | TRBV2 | CATRGLAGHNEQFF | TGTGCGACCAGGGGGCTAGCGGGACACAATGAGCAGTTCTTC
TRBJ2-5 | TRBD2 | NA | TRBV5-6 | CASSSPITSGETQYF | TGTGCCAGCAGCTCCCCGATAACTAGCGGGGAGACCCAGTACTTC
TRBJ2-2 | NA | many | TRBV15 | CATSRVAPGTGELFF | TGTGCCACCAGCAGAGTCGCCCCAGGGACCGGGGAGCTGTTTTTT
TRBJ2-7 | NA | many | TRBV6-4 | CASTTGYEQYF | TGTGCCAGCACTACAGGGTACGAGCAGTACTTC
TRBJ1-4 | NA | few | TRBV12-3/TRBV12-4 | CASSLTTGGEKLFF | TGTGCCAGCAGTTTAACAACGGGTGGTGAAAAACTGTTTTTT
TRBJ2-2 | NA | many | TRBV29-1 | CSVIGLGQENTGELFF | TGCAGCGTTATAGGTTTAGGTCAAGAAAACACCGGGGAGCTGTTTTTT
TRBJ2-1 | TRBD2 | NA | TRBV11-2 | CASSFPAGGRNNEQFF | TGTGCCAGCAGCTTCCCAGCGGGGGGGAGAAACAATGAGCAGTTCTTC
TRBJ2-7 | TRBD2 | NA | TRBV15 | CATSAGLAGYEQYF | TGTGCCACCAGCGCGGGACTAGCTGGCTACGAGCAGTACTTC
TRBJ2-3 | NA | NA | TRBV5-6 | CASSPLPSNTQYF | TGTGCCAGCAGCCCCCTCCCCAGCAATACGCAGTATTTT
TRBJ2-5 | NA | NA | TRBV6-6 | CASTRGGQETHYF | TGTGCCAGCACCCGGGGCGGCCAAGAGACCCATTACTTC